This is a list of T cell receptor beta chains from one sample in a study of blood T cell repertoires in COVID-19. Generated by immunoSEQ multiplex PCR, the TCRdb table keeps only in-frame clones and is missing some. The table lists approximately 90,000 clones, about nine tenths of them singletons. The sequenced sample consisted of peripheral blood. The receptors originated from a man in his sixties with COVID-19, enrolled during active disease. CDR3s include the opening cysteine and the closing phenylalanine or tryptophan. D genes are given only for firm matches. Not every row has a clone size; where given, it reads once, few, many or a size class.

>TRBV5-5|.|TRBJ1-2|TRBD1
CASSLRTGGGYTF
TGTGCCAGCAGCTTGCGGACAGGCGGCGGCTACACCTTC
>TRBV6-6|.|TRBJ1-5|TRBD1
CASRYPGQGVLQPQHF
TGTGCCAGCAGATACCCCGGACAGGGTGTACTTCAGCCCCAGCATTTT
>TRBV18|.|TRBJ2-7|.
CASSPLAIIQGREQYF
TGTGCCAGCTCACCCCTTGCTATTATACAGGGGAGGGAGCAGTACTTC
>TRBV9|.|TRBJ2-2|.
CAHHEGTGELFF
TGTGCCCATCACGAGGGAACCGGGGAGCTGTTTTTT
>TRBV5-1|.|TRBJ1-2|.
CASRDDRSDYGYTF
TGCGCCAGCAGGGACGACAGGAGTGACTATGGCTACACCTTC
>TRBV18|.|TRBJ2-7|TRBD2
CASSLGTSGAYEQYF
TGTGCCAGCTCACTCGGGACTAGCGGGGCCTACGAGCAGTACTTC
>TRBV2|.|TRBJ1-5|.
CASSGQGNQPQHF
TGTGCCAGCAGTGGACAGGGCAATCAGCCCCAGCATTTT
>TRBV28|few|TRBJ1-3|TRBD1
CASSGDRVGQLAGNTIYF
TGTGCCAGCAGTGGGGATAGAGTGGGACAGCTAGCCGGAAACACCATATATTTT
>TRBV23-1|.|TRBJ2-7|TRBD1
CARKDRGSSYEQYF
TGCGCCAGAAAAGACAGGGGAAGCTCCTACGAGCAGTACTTC
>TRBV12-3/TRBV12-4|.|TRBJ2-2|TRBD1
CASRPQGDGELFF
TGTGCCAGCAGGCCACAGGGGGACGGGGAGCTGTTTTTT
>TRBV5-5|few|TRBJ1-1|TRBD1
CASSLVVRGLTEAFF
TGTGCCAGCAGCTTGGTGGTCAGGGGGCTTACTGAAGCTTTCTTT
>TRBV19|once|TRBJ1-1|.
CASNIGRGSMNTEAFF
TGTGCCAGTAACATCGGCAGGGGCAGTATGAACACTGAAGCTTTCTTT
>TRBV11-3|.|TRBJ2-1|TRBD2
CASSPIAGPYNEQFF
TGTGCCAGCAGCCCCATAGCGGGACCCTACAATGAGCAGTTCTTC
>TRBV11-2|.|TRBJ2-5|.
CASSLASQETQYF
TGTGCCAGCAGTCTAGCGTCGCAAGAGACCCAGTACTTC
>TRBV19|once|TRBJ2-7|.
CASSTRAGTYEQYF
TGTGCCAGTAGTACCCGTGCAGGGACCTACGAGCAGTACTTC
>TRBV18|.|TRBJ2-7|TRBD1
CASSSTGTGSSAEQYF
TGTGCCAGCTCATCAACCGGGACAGGGTCCTCTGCCGAGCAGTACTTC